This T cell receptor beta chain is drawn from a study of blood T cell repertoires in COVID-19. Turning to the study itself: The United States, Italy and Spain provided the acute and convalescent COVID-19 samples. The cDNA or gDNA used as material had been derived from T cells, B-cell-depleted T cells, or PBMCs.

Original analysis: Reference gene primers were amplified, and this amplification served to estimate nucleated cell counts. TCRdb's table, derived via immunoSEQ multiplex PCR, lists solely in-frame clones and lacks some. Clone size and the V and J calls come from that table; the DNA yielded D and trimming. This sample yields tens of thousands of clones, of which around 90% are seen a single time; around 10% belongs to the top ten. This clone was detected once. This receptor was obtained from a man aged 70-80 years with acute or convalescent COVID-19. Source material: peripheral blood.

The CDR3 here is CASSLVQAISGNTIYF. Here the CDR3 DNA reads TGTGCCAGCAGCTTAGTGCAGGCGATCTCTGGAAACACCATATATTTT. V gene TRBV7-2 combines with J gene TRBJ1-3; D uncertain. Trimming pared 1 base from V and 0 bases from J, leaving 10 bases between. The CDR3 runs 16 residues. Germline values: CDR1 SGHTA, CDR2 FQGNSA.